This T cell receptor (beta chain) came from a study of T cell responses to AZD1222 COVID-19 vaccine. Repertoires were generated with immunoSEQ multiplex PCR, while TCRdb's copy carries only in-frame clones and drops some. This sample has fewer than 140,000 clones, with 90% found just once. General study points: Just 5 to 7 AZD1222 recipients were seropositive at baseline.

Comments on this clone: Antigen: not known.

Germline V gives CDR1 SGHTA, CDR2 FQGNSA. This CDR3 region has 14 residues. Trimming took off 1 base at V and 7 bases at J, with 11 bases between the two ends. The sequence was collected from an adult in good health. This specimen was peripheral blood, taken on day 0 of AZD1222 vaccination. The genes are TRBV7-2 and TRBJ1-3; TRBD1 might be the D (5 bases). The CDR3 DNA reads TGTGCCAGCAGCTTAGAGCAGGGCTCCAACACCATATATTTT. Translated, it gives CASSLEQGSNTIYF. Combining the CDR3 with reference TRBV7-2 and TRBJ1-3 gives the whole variable domain GAGVSQSPSNKVTEKGKDVELRCDPISGHTALYWYRQSLGQGLEFLIYFQGNSAPDKSGLPSDRFSAERTGGSVSTLTIQRTQQEDSAVYLCASSLEQGSNTIYFGEGSWLTVV.